One and the same sample provided the 5 T cell receptor beta chains below, sequenced in a study of T-cell memory formation after mild COVID-19. Using its own MiXCR run on the 5' RACE reads, TCRdb lists one record per CDR3 protein. The data contain approximately 300,000 distinct CDR3 sequences, 15% to 20% of them singletons. The material sequenced was PBMCs or a T cell subset sorted from them (not recorded which). All receptors come from a man aged 18 to 29 who had mild COVID-19 (a few samples of this study predate the infection). Cell type and time point are not known.

The rearrangement uses TRBV11-2 and TRBJ2-5, with 7 bases lining up with TRBD2. Losses at the gene ends were 3 bases for V and 5 bases for J; bases not matched to a gene: 3. The germline gives CDR1 SGHAT, CDR2 FQNNGV. The CDR3 totals 13 residues. DNA for the CDR3: TGTGCCAGCAGCTTCGGGACTAAGGAGACCCAGTACTTC. Its protein is CASSFGTKETQYF.

This clonotype was seen only a few times. V and J are TRBV5-6 and TRBJ2-6; D gene uncertain. The CDR3 consists of 16 residues. Germline loops: CDR1 SGHDT, CDR2 YYEEEE. The ends were cut back, 3 bases at V and 1 base at J, with 11 bases in the middle. The CDR3 sequence is CASSSPKRSGANVLTF. Here the CDR3 DNA reads TGTGCCAGCAGCTCGCCGAAACGATCTGGGGCCAACGTCCTGACTTTC.

This clonotype came up many times. V usage is TRBV28 and J usage is TRBJ1-1, with unresolved D. Germline V gives CDR1 MDHEN, CDR2 SYDVKM. The CDR3 sequence is 13 residues long. Trimming stripped 10 bases from V and 3 bases from J, with 15 bases between. CDR3 sequence: CATIRMMDTEAFF. CDR3 nucleotides: TGTGCCACCATAAGGATGATGGACACTGAAGCTTTCTTT.

This clonotype came up many times. This rearrangement joins TRBV4-3 to TRBJ1-6; no reliable D call. Deletions cut 0 bases from V and 0 bases from J, with 6 bases between. This CDR3 comprises 16 residues. The V gene's germline CDR1 is LGHNA and CDR2 YSLEER. In nucleotides, the CDR3 is TGCGCCAGCAGCCAAGATTGGGTCTCCTATAATTCACCCCTCCACTTT. Protein sequence: CASSQDWVSYNSPLHF.

The gene calls are TRBV7-9 and TRBJ2-7; tentatively, D is TRBD1 (6 bases). CDR3 length: 16 residues. V was clipped by 0 bases and J by 0 bases, with 12 bases between them. Germline CDR1 SEHNR, CDR2 FQNEAQ (reference sequence). DNA for the CDR3: TGTGCCAGCAGCTTAGCGCCCAGGGGAACCTCCTACGAGCAGTACTTC. Its translation: CASSLAPRGTSYEQYF.